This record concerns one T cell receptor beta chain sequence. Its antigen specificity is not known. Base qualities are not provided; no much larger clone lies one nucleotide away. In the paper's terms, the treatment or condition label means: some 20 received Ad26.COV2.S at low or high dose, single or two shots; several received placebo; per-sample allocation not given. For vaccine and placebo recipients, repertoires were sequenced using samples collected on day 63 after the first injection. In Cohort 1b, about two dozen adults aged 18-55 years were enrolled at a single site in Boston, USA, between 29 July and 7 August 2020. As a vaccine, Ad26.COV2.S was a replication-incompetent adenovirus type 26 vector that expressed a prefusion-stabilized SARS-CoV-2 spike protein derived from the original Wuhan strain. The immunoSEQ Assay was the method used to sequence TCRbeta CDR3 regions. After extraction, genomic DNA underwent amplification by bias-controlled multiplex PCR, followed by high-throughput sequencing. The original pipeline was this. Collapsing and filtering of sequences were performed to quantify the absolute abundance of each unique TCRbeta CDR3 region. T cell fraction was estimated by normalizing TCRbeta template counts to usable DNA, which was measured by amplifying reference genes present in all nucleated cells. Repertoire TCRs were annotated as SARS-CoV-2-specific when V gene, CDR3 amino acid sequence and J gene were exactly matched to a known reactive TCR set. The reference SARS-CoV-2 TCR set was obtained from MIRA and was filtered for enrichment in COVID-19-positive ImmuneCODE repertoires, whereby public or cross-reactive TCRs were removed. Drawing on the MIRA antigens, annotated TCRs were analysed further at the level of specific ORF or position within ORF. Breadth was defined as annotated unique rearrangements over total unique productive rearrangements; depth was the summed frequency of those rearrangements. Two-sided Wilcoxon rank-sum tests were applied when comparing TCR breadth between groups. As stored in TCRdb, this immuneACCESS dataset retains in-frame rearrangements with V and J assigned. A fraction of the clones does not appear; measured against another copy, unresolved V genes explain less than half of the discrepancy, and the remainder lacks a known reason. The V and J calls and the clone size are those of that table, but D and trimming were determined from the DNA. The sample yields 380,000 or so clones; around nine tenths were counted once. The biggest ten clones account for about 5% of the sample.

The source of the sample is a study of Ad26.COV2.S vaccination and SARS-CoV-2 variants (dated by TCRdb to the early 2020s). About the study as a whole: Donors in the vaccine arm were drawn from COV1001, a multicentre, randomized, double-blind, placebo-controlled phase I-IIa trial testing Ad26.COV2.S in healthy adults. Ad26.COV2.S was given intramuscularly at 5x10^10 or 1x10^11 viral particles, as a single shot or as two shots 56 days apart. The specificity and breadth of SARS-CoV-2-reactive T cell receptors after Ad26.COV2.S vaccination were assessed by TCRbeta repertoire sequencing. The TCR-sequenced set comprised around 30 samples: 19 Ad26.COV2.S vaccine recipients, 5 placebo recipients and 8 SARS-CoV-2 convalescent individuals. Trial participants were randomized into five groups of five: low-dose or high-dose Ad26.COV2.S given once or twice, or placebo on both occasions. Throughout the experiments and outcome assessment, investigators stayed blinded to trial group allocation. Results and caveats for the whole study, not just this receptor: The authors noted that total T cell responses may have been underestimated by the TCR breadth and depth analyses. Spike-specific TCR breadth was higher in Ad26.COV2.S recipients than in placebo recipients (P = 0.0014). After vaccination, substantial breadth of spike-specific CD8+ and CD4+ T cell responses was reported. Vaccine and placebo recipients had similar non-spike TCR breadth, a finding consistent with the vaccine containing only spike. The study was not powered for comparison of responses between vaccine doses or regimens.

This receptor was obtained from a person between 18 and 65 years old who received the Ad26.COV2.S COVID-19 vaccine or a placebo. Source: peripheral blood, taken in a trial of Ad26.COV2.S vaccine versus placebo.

DNA sequence: TGTGCCAGTACCTATAGGGGGGGAAGCACAGATACGCAGTATTTT. Its protein product is CASTYRGGSTDTQYF. Recombination joined TRBV19 with TRBJ2-3, with TRBD2 tentatively as D gene (7 bases match). As encoded in the germline V gene (reference sequence), CDR1 is LNHDA while CDR2 is SQIVND. From cysteine to phenylalanine, the CDR3 is 15 amino acids long. Here the CDR3 DNA is all that survives: 45 bases in frame from base 1. V gives up 7 bases and J gives up 0 bases, and the segment between their germline ends measures 14 bases.